This T cell receptor beta chain is from a study of OX40 agonist ivuxolimab in advanced cancers. About the full investigation: Ivuxolimab, which targeted the costimulatory receptor OX40 (CD134), was an agonistic, fully human IgG2 monoclonal antibody. Prior anti-PD-1, anti-PD-L1 or anti-CTLA-4 therapy was permitted, and checkpoint inhibitors had been received by roughly 42% of dose-escalation patients. Intravenous ivuxolimab was administered to patients every 2 weeks at six dose levels: 0.01, 0.1, 0.3, 1.5, 3 and 10 mg/kg. Partial responses were achieved by three dose-escalation patients, of whom one had hepatocellular carcinoma and two had cutaneous melanoma. The monotherapy dose-escalation portion (N ≈ 52 patients) of the phase I ivuxolimab trial is reported in the paper. Of the 50 to 55 dose-escalation patients, hepatocellular carcinoma was present in approximately 20, melanoma in roughly 15, renal cell carcinoma in 9 and head and neck cancer in 9. The dose-escalation cohort was about 87% male with a mean age of approximately 60 years, ranging from about 23 to 85. The point of sequencing TCRbeta in the periphery was to test whether ivuxolimab changed TCR sequence diversity and drove clonal T-cell expansion.

Genomic DNA was extracted from sorted cells for sequencing of the TCRbeta CDR3 region. The immunoSEQ Assay was used to sequence the TCRbeta CDR3 regions. This is the immuneACCESS table as TCRdb keeps it, with only in-frame sequences that have V and J called. A part of the clones is gone; compared with another copy, unresolved V genes explain less than half, and the rest is unexplained. In all, the sample holds approximately 86,000 clones, and around 90% of those were seen once. 0.25% to 0.35% of the sample is in the top ten clones. Turning to this clone: Its antigen target is currently unknown. Per-nucleotide qualities are absent, and no much larger clonotype sits a single base away.

Patients with autoimmune disease history or receiving systemic immunosuppression were excluded from the trial. Peripheral blood for TCR sequencing was collected from all dose cohorts at baseline, on cycle 4 day 1, and on cycle 7 day 1. The samples were taken from a phase I, first-in-human, multicenter, open-label dose-escalation trial of ivuxolimab. Adults with locally advanced or metastatic melanoma, renal cell carcinoma, hepatocellular carcinoma or head and neck squamous cell carcinoma were enrolled in the trial. Before TCR sequencing, CD4+ and CD8+ T cells were separately sorted from peripheral blood. Results the study describes overall, beyond this receptor: Low levels of normalized T-cell clonal expansion were also shown by some nonresponding patients. After ivuxolimab, more expanded clones were found on average in CD8+ T cells than in CD4+ T cells. Antigen specificity was not determined for the clonally expanded peripheral T cells. In the 0.1-3.0 mg/kg groups, partial responders were among the patients with the lowest normalized peripheral clonal expansion, particularly in CD8+ T cells. At doses of 0.1 to 3.0 mg/kg, clonal expansion of both CD4+ and CD8+ T cells in blood was seen between baseline and week 6.

Sample: CD4+ or CD8+ T cells sorted from blood, taken in a trial of the OX40 agonist ivuxolimab. The receptor was isolated from an adult with an advanced solid tumor such as melanoma, head and neck, liver or kidney cancer.

This receptor carries the CDR3 CASVLDRGGYEQYF. The nucleotide sequence reads as follows: TGTGCCAGTGTCCTGGACAGGGGAGGGTACGAGCAGTACTTC. The chain joins TRBV2 to TRBJ2-7, with 9 bases in between that match TRBD1. Germline trimming amounts to 9 bases on V and 4 bases on J, with 10 as the count of junction bases outside the gene matches. CDR1 and CDR2 are drawn from the germline V gene: SNHLY, FYNNEI. The CDR3 runs 14 amino acids, cysteine and phenylalanine included. The retained sequence is limited to the CDR3, 42 bases, with the frame set at the first base. With all but the CDR3 taken from the reference TRBV2 and TRBJ2-7 genes, the full variable domain is: EPEVTQTPSHQVTQMGQEVILRCVPISNHLYFYWYRQILGQKVEFLVSFYNNEISEKSEIFDDQFSVERPDGSNFTLKIRSTKLEDSAMYFCASVLDRGGYEQYFGPGTRLTVT.